This TCR beta chain originates from a study of PD-1 blockade in classical Hodgkin lymphoma (TCRdb year 2020). In terms of the full investigation: Nivolumab dosing was 3 mg/kg intravenously every 2 weeks, continuing until either disease progression or unacceptable toxicity. A peripheral blood immune signature of response to PD-1 blockade in classical Hodgkin lymphoma was defined using TCR beta sequencing and CyTOF. Results the study describes overall, beyond this receptor: Baseline diversity similar to that of newly diagnosed patients was observed in trial patients achieving complete response, whereas significantly lower diversity was observed in partial responders and progressors. Only a single clinical trial cohort was studied, and what caused the repertoire differences, possibly disease activity or prior therapy, remained undefined. Baseline TCR diversity was reported to be lower in newly diagnosed patients than in healthy donors, and even lower in relapsed/refractory patients. CD4+ but not CD8+ TCR diversity rose significantly by C4D1 (p=0.0027 vs p=0.16), most apparent in complete responders (p=0.02). Patients starting nivolumab less than 1 year after ASCT had lower diversity and were excluded from later analyses to avoid confounding by immune reconstitution.

Taken with the paper, the label for time point translates to: cycle 2 day 1 (C2D1) of nivolumab. Every trial patient had relapsed after autologous stem cell transplantation, and cohorts A, B and C differed in prior brentuximab vedotin exposure. The trial cohort was composed of 55 to 65 patients with relapsed/refractory classical Hodgkin lymphoma, for whom complete response, partial response or progressive disease was recorded as best overall response. In the multi-cohort phase II CheckMate 205 trial, trial patients received single-agent nivolumab. Best overall response was determined by an independent review committee according to the 2007 International Working Group response criteria. PBMCs from the trial were collected at three points: immediately before nivolumab initiation (C1D1), and during therapy at cycle 2 day 1 and cycle 4 day 1. Peripheral blood was collected in 8 mL Vacutainer Cell Preparation Tubes, from which PBMCs were isolated by centrifugation and then cryopreserved.

Genomic DNA was extracted with the Qiagen DNeasy kit from unsorted PBMCs and from negatively selected CD4+ and CD8+ fractions. TCR beta CDR3 regions were amplified by immunoSEQ multiplex PCR using primers annealing to V and J segments. Amplification bias was minimized using a synthetic immune receptor repertoire, and residual bias was removed computationally after sequencing. Turning to the authors' computational methods: Custom Python scripts were used to quantify repertoire diversity as the Shannon entropy index. Unsorted, CD4+ and CD8+ repertoires were examined separately, except in combined analyses, for which CD4+ and CD8+ sequences were merged in silico. A clone was considered expanded if an increase in frequency of at least 2-fold after treatment relative to C1D1 was found, and a pseudocount of 0.5 was applied to clones undetected at baseline. Singleton clones were defined as clones with 0 or 1 copy at C1D1, and non-singleton clones were defined as clones with 2 or more copies. By matching protein sequences in sorted samples from the same patient, clones expanded in unsorted samples were annotated as CD4+, CD8+ or unknown. Wilcoxon tests on paired samples were used to test changes in diversity from C1D1 to C4D1. Held by TCRdb, this immuneACCESS table contains in-frame sequences only and omits some clones. Under half of the omission traces to an unresolved V gene where checked; the cause of the rest is unknown. The DNA was the basis for D and trimming; V, J and clone size are from that table. Here the sample has around 39,000 clones; just over 75% occur a single time. The top ten clones comprise approximately 15% of the sample.

This clone was picked up a small number of times. Which antigen it targets is not known. Per-base quality was not reported, and no clone a single base away is much larger than it. The sequence was obtained from a human donor with classical Hodgkin lymphoma. This material consisted of peripheral blood mononuclear cells (PBMCs), taken before the second cycle of nivolumab.

The CDR3 here reads CASSVVRGNTEAFF. The sequenced DNA: TGTGCCAGCAGCGTAGTTCGGGGGAACACTGAAGCTTTCTTT. The chain uses TRBV9 and TRBJ1-1; too little of a D gene remains to name it. According to the germline V gene, CDR1 reads SGDLS and CDR2 reads YYNGEE. The CDR3 holds 14 amino acids from the cysteine to the phenylalanine. The sequence is cut down to CDR3 DNA, 42 bases in frame from base 1. Trimming takes 0 bases from V and 1 base from J, and the germline ends sit 7 bases apart.